The rows below give T cell receptor beta chains drawn from one sample of a study of T cell repertoires in cytomegalovirus infection. TCRdb re-called the reads through MiXCR, storing one row per CDR3 protein. The repertoire holds about 140,000 distinct CDR3 sequences, with roughly 6.5% as singletons. The sequenced sample consisted of PBMCs. The source of these receptors is a human donor in good health (CMV status not recorded). Some clones in this sample may be carry-over from other donors' samples. CDR3s include the opening cysteine and the closing phenylalanine or tryptophan. Fields, in order: J gene, clone size, V gene, CDR3 protein. Size values are once, few and many counts, or a class for expanded clones, and some rows have none.

TRBJ2-3 | many | TRBV7-2 | CASSPQVGTDTQYF
TRBJ1-5 | many | TRBV19 | CASSSPGTGVDQPQHF
TRBJ2-4 | many | TRBV7-2 | CASSTRLAGGLKNIQYF
TRBJ1-1 | many | TRBV7-2 | CASSLVKIRTEAFF
TRBJ1-4 | many | TRBV20-1 | CSAREVNEKLFF
TRBJ2-1 | many | TRBV19 | CASSGGLNEQFF
TRBJ1-5 | NA | TRBV2 | CASSEAQGLNQPQHF
TRBJ1-5 | NA | TRBV2 | CASSPGDYNQPQHF
TRBJ2-2 | NA | TRBV5-1 | CASSFPQGAGELFF
TRBJ2-1 | many | TRBV7-2 | CASSTQRGANEQFF
TRBJ2-1 | many | TRBV7-2 | CASSLVRGSLLLPSSYNEQFF
TRBJ2-1 | many | TRBV2 | CASELGGYNEQFF
TRBJ1-5 | many | TRBV19 | CASSLTPNQPQHF
TRBJ2-7 | many | TRBV28 | CASSFSGGFNEQYF
TRBJ2-7 | NA | TRBV6-5 | CASSYTQGPSEQYF
TRBJ2-3 | few | TRBV6-1 | CASSAGTGGLTDTQYF
TRBJ1-1 | many | TRBV7-9 | CASSPRTNPWNTEAFF
TRBJ2-1 | NA | TRBV5-1 | CASSQYSDNEQFF
TRBJ1-1 | few | TRBV20-1 | CSAGVAGLLNTEAFF
TRBJ2-7 | few | TRBV6-6 | CASSYPRSYEQYF
TRBJ1-2 | NA | TRBV7-9 | CASRAETGPPYGYTF
TRBJ1-1 | few | TRBV9 | CASSVGARGVNTEAFF
TRBJ2-5 | many | TRBV7-2 | CASSLTGGDETQYF
TRBJ1-2 | few | TRBV4-1 | CASSQSVGQGDGYTF
TRBJ1-1 | NA | TRBV12-3/TRBV12-4 | CASSIRGGDTEAFF
TRBJ2-7 | many | TRBV7-8 | CASSLIGGGGYEQYF
TRBJ1-4 | many | TRBV6-5 | CASSPGQGATNEKLFF
TRBJ1-1 | few | TRBV30 | CAWTRGIMNTEAFF
TRBJ2-7 | many | TRBV7-2 | CASSLEGRYEQYF
TRBJ2-3 | many | TRBV9 | CASSVGGAGTDTQYF
TRBJ2-5 | many | TRBV7-2 | CASSLAGLTTETQYF
TRBJ2-3 | many | TRBV7-2 | CASSYTDTQYF
TRBJ2-3 | NA | TRBV20-1 | CSAIVLAASREYF
TRBJ2-3 | many | TRBV11-1 | CASSLLDRGTDTQYF
TRBJ2-7 | few | TRBV20-1 | CSAYIGTTYEQYF
TRBJ2-2 | NA | TRBV3-1 | CASSQAYGGGRQFF
TRBJ2-7 | many | TRBV12-5 | CASGPPGVSYEQYF
TRBJ2-2 | few | TRBV6-5 | CASSRTNTGELFF
TRBJ2-4 | many | TRBV7-3 | CASSLGPKNIQYF
TRBJ2-5 | NA | TRBV5-1 | CASSLAVGLGTQYF
TRBJ2-5 | NA | TRBV10-3 | CAISDPSGQGLETQYF
TRBJ2-3 | many | TRBV7-8 | CASSLAPGDTQYF
TRBJ2-7 | few | TRBV5-6 | CASSRTEISYEQYF
TRBJ1-1 | NA | TRBV6-2/TRBV6-3 | CASSYSTRVEAFF
TRBJ2-5 | NA | TRBV20-1 | CSARKETQYF
TRBJ2-5 | many | TRBV7-3 | CASSLTRQGLETQYF
TRBJ1-1 | few | TRBV29-1 | CSVARQEATEAFF